A selection of T cell receptor beta chains follows, all from one sample in a study of identical twins. A single record per CDR3 protein comes from TCRdb applying MiXCR to the 5' RACE reads. The repertoire includes 650,000 to 800,000 distinct CDR3 sequences, 8.6% of them detected once, and about 0.98% sits in the top ten. These same records also appear under a second study, on yellow fever vaccine responses in identical twins.

What was sequenced was PBMCs. The receptors were sampled from a woman aged 18-30 years in good health. Each CDR3 is given with its conserved first and last residue. A row's size may be missing; if present it is once, few, many or a size class.

clone_size,j_call,v_call,cdr3_aa
few,TRBJ2-1,TRBV7-9,CASSLGGLAGTYNEQFF
once,TRBJ2-7,TRBV4-1,CASSQENWLAGVYEQYF
few,TRBJ2-3,TRBV9,CASSPANGRTDTQYF
NA,TRBJ1-1,TRBV5-1,CASLKGDRGNTEAFF
many,TRBJ2-4,TRBV11-1,CASSSPAGTGVAKNIQYF
NA,TRBJ2-1,TRBV15,CATSRGSPRNNEQFF
NA,TRBJ2-5,TRBV28,CASSLFEGQTSGGGETQYF
few,TRBJ2-7,TRBV20-1,CSARRNPRDRGRGLYLYEQYF
NA,TRBJ1-5,TRBV7-2,CASRQDGGGRGPQHF
NA,TRBJ2-7,TRBV11-2,CASAGDEQYF
NA,TRBJ1-1,TRBV6-2/TRBV6-3,CASTNGGYTEAFF
NA,TRBJ2-1,TRBV7-9,CASRALGGGGNNEQFF
NA,TRBJ2-7,TRBV28,CASSLGPGGQYF
few,TRBJ2-3,TRBV20-1,CSARGVASDTQYF
many,TRBJ2-7,TRBV21-1,CASTNQDSYEQYF
few,TRBJ2-2,TRBV4-1,CASSQGAGGPRELFF
many,TRBJ2-1,TRBV5-1,CASSPGLAGGLNNEQFF
NA,TRBJ2-3,TRBV6-1,CASSATLGTNTDTQYF
NA,TRBJ2-1,TRBV2,CASSDGGAYNEQFF
NA,TRBJ1-5,TRBV19,CASSIKGIQPQHF
NA,TRBJ2-7,TRBV7-2,CASRETGASYEQYF
few,TRBJ1-1,TRBV29-1,CSATQAGGWTEAFF
NA,TRBJ1-1,TRBV5-5,CASSLGMGGTEAFF
many,TRBJ2-1,TRBV7-2,CASSFAMRNEQFF
many,TRBJ2-1,TRBV28,CASSPPGGAVPYNEQFF
few,TRBJ2-7,TRBV15,CATSRNDRDEQYF
few,TRBJ2-5,TRBV18,CASSPGVRETQYF
NA,TRBJ2-4,TRBV11-1,CASSPKWGRTLGTKNIQYF